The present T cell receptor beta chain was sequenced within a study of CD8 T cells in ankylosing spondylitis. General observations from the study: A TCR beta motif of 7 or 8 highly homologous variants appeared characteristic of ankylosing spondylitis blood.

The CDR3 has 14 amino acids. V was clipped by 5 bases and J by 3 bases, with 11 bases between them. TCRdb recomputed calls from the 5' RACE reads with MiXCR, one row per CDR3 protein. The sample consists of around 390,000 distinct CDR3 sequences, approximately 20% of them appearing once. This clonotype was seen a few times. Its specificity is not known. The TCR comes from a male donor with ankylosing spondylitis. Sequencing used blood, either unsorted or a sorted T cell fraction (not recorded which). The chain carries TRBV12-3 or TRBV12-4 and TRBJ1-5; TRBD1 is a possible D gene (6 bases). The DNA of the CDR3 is TGTGCCAGCAGTGCTGACAGGTACAATCAGCCCCAGCATTTT. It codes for CASSADRYNQPQHF.